This T cell receptor beta chain came from a study of CD8 T cells in ankylosing spondylitis. TCRdb recomputed calls from the 5' RACE reads with MiXCR, one row per CDR3 protein. The sample lists some 350,000 distinct CDR3 sequences, roughly 15% occurring once. V lost 1 base, J lost 3 bases, and 13 bases lay in between. The CDR3 spans 16 residues. This clonotype occurred many times. No antigen is known for it. Study outcomes and limitations: Earlier literature documents some of the motif variants in reactive arthritis synovial fluid and blood. Peripheral blood samples showed relatively rare disease-linked clones, and these clones were CD8+. What seemed typical of ankylosing spondylitis blood was a TCR beta motif built from fewer than ten highly homologous variants.

The rearrangement joins TRBV12-3 or TRBV12-4 to TRBJ2-1; possible D gene TRBD2, 6 bases. Sequenced sample: blood, either unsorted or a sorted T cell fraction (not recorded which). The receptor's source is a male donor with ankylosing spondylitis or in good health (not recorded which). This CDR3 reads CASSLVAGSDYNEQFF. The DNA of the CDR3 is TGTGCCAGCAGTTTAGTTGCGGGGTCCGACTACAATGAGCAGTTCTTC.